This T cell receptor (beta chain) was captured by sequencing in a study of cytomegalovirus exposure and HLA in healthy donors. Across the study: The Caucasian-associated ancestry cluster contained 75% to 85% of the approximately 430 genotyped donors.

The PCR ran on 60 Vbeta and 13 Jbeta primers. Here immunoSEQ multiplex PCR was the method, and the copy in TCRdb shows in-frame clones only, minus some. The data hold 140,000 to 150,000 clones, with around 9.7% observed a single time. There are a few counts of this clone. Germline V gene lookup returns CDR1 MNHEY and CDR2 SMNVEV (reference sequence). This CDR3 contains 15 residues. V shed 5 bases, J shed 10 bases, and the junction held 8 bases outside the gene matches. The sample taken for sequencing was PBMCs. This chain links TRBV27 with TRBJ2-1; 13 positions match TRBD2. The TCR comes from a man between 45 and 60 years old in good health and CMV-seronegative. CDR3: CASSPQGLAGQEQFF. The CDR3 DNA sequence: TGTGCCAGCAGTCCCCAGGGACTAGCGGGACAAGAGCAGTTCTTC.